A single sample gave rise to the 22 T cell receptor beta chains below, sequenced in a study of tumor and adjacent non-tumor tissue in lung cancer. A modified ARM-PCR protocol with three rounds of nested PCR amplified TCRbeta. TCRdb reprocessed the multiplex PCR reads via MiXCR and lists one record per CDR3 protein. This table has some 120,000 distinct CDR3 sequences, 66% appearing once. RNA was extracted from bulk tissue without any cell sorting. The source material was lung tumor tissue. These receptors were obtained from a man aged 25 to 40 with non-small cell lung cancer.

Concerning this clonotype: The junction differs from germline at one of its ends, possibly a read error. The chain carries TRBV28 and TRBJ2-1; the match to TRBD2 covers 8 bases. Germline V gene data show CDR1 as MDHEN and CDR2 as SYDVKM. This CDR3 region has 18 residues. The CDR3 coding sequence is TGCGCCAGCAGTTCCCCCATAGCGGGGAAGAGCTCCTACAGTGAGCAGTTCTTC. Its protein product is CASSSPIAGKSSYSEQFF.

This clonotype was observed a single time. Germline is not matched at one junction end, which may reflect a read error. This chain connects TRBV7-9 to TRBJ2-2; 7 bases agree with TRBD1. CDR1 is SEHNR and CDR2 is FQNEAQ in the germline V gene (reference sequence). The CDR3 sequence is 14 residues long. The CDR3 region is CTSSNPGGTGELFF. CDR3 sequence (DNA): TGTACCAGCAGCAACCCAGGGGGCACCGGGGAGCTGTTTTTT.

As regards this clonotype: A clone one base away is much larger, so this may be a read error. V is TRBV20-1 and J is TRBJ1-1; no definite D call. V was trimmed by 6 bases and J by 3 bases, leaving 14 bases between them. The CDR3 length is 13 residues. CDR1 is DFQATT, CDR2 SNEGSKA, per germline (reference sequence). In nucleotides, the CDR3 is TGCAGTGCCCATTTGGGGTTGGACACTGAAGCTTTCTTT. Protein: CSAHLGLDTEAFF.

This clonotype came up many times. One junction end disagrees with the germline gene, perhaps due to a read error. This chain connects TRBV20-1 to TRBJ1-5; tentatively, D is TRBD1 (6 bases). The CDR3 runs 14 residues. Per the germline V gene, CDR1 is DFQATT and CDR2 is SNEGSKA (reference sequence). CDR3 bases: TGCAGTGCCCGACCGGGACATAGCGATCAGCCCCAGCATTTT. It is translated as CSARPGHSDQPQHF.

About this clonotype: Relative to the germline gene, one junction end is altered; a read error may explain this. The chain has TRBV6-5 and TRBJ2-7, with TRBD2 matching 10 bases. This CDR3 is 16 amino acids long. Germline V CDR1 and CDR2: MNHEY, SVGAGI. CDR3 DNA sequence: TGTGCCAGCAGTCTCTCCGGGACTAGCGTTAGCTACGAGGAGTACTTC. Protein: CASSLSGTSVSYEEYF.

This clonotype was seen more than once but under ten times. This may be a read error: a much more frequent sequence differs by one nucleotide. The chain couples TRBV6-1 to TRBJ2-2; D assignment may be TRBD1 or TRBD2 (5 bases each). This CDR3 has 13 amino acids. Germline lookup yields CDR1 MNHNS and CDR2 SASEGT. The CDR3 region has the DNA TGTGCCAGCGGGGCAGAGAACACCGGGGAGCTGCTTTTT. This encodes CASGAENTGELLF.

A remark on this clonotype: At one end the junction does not follow the germline gene, possibly because of a read error. This rearrangement joins TRBV6-1 to TRBJ2-7; 10 bases agree with TRBD1. The germline V gene has CDR1 MNHNS and CDR2 SASEGT. This CDR3 comprises 15 residues. The CDR3 sequence: CASSPQTGGSYEQYF. CDR3 nucleotides: TGTGCCAGCAGTCCCCAGACAGGGGGCTCCTACGAACAGTACTTC.

As for this clonotype: Given a much more abundant clone one base away, this may be a read error. This chain links TRBV14 with TRBJ1-1; no clear D gene. The CDR3 length is 13 residues. V shed 3 bases and J shed 4 bases, with 9 bases lying between them. The germline V gene encodes CDR1 SGHDN and CDR2 FVKESK. CDR3 protein: CASSQAMSTEAFF. CDR3 nucleotides: TGTGCCAGCAGCCAGGCTATGAGCACTGAAGCTTTCTTT. The variable domain in full, with the rest retrieved from reference TRBV14 and TRBJ1-1, is EAGVTQFPSHSVIEKGQTVTLRCDPISGHDNLYWYRRVMGKEIKFLLHFVKESKQDESGMPNNRFLAERTGGTYSTLKVQPAELEDSGVYFCASSQAMSTEAFFGQGTRLTVV.

This clonotype was observed at least ten times. This sequence joins TRBV20-1 and TRBJ2-7, with 8 positions matching TRBD1. Trimming cost V 3 bases and J 2 bases; bases outside gene matches: 3. Germline V lookup: CDR1 DFQATT, CDR2 SNEGSKA (reference sequence). The CDR3 covers 13 residues. The CDR3 reads CSASPGGTYEQYF. In DNA form, the CDR3 reads TGCAGTGCTAGCCCAGGGGGCACCTACGAGCAGTACTTC.

Details on this clonotype: A much larger clone differs from this one at a single base, so this may be a read error. The chain has TRBV6-2 or TRBV6-3 and TRBJ1-1; D is uncertain. This CDR3 is 11 amino acids long. Per the germline V gene, CDR1 is MNHEY and CDR2 is SVGEGT. The CDR3 sequence: CASSYFSEASF. CDR3 DNA sequence: TGTGCCAGCAGTTACTTCTCTGAAGCTTCCTTT.

With respect to this clonotype: A much larger clone lies one base from this, so it may be a read error. The chain uses TRBV12-3 or TRBV12-4 and TRBJ1-5, with 7 bases lining up with TRBD1. Trimming cost V 7 bases and J 6 bases; bases outside gene matches: 3. This CDR3 contains 12 residues. CDR3 nucleotide sequence: TGTGCCAGCACTTCAGGGGGTCAGCCCCAGCATTTT. Residues: CASTSGGQPQHF.

This clonotype was detected ten times or more. This chain links TRBV4-2 with TRBJ1-6; D unclear. The CDR3 sequence is 15 residues long. V shed 0 bases and J shed 5 bases, with 8 bases lying between them. Germline loops: CDR1 LGHNA, CDR2 YNFKEQ. CDR3 in amino acids: CASSQEGIHNSPLHF. The CDR3 region has the DNA TGTGCCAGCAGCCAAGAGGGGATCCATAATTCACCCCTCCACTTT.

The table lists this clonotype with a few counts. This may stem from a read error, because a much larger clone lies one nucleotide away. The genes are TRBV6-1 and TRBJ1-4, with a weak D call TRBD1 (5 bases). From germline, CDR1 is MNHNS and CDR2 SASEGT. CDR3 length: 16 amino acids. CDR3 coding DNA: TGTACCAGCAGTGAAGCGGGGGACGGTACTAATGAAAAACTGTTTTTT. It is translated as CTSSEAGDGTNEKLFF.

Details on this clonotype: A clone one base away is much larger, so this may be a read error. V usage is TRBV12-3 or TRBV12-4 and J usage is TRBJ1-4; no firm D call. This CDR3 contains 11 residues. This CDR3 reads CASGTGENLFF. CDR3 bases: TGTGCCAGCGGAACCGGTGAAAATCTGTTTTTT.

Comments on this clonotype: A much larger clone sits a single nucleotide away, making a read error possible. The chain recombines TRBV6-1 with TRBJ1-6; 8 nucleotides align to TRBD1. There are 16 residues in the CDR3. The junction had 14 bases not matched to a gene; V was cut back by 10 bases and J by 6 bases. CDR1 is MNHNS and CDR2 is SASEGT in the germline V gene. The CDR3 coding sequence is TGTGCCAACACCTTCCACAGGGGGAGTAGTAATTCACCCCTCCACTTT. It codes for CANTFHRGSSNSPLHF.

In the case of this clonotype: The junction departs from the called germline gene at one end, perhaps through a read error. The rearrangement uses TRBV11-3 and TRBJ2-5; the match to TRBD2 covers 10 bases. Germline V gene lookup returns CDR1 SGHNT and CDR2 YENEEA. This CDR3 has 15 amino acids. This CDR3 is CACSLEAGGQEARYF. As DNA, the CDR3 is TGTGCCTGCAGCTTAGAAGCGGGAGGGCAAGAGGCCCGGTACTTC.

This clonotype was counted ten times or more. The rearrangement uses TRBV4-2 and TRBJ2-2; tentative D call: TRBD1 (5 bases). CDR3 length equals 15 residues. The germline V and J ends were trimmed by 0 bases and 1 base, with 6 bases remaining between them. Germline V CDR1 and CDR2: LGHNA, YNFKEQ. CDR3 nucleotide sequence: TGTGCCAGCAGCCAAGATACAGGGAACACCGGGGAGCTGTTTTTT. It translates to CASSQDTGNTGELFF.

To note about this clonotype: The CDR3 end shows no conserved phenylalanine or tryptophan, and so a read error is likely. V is TRBV6-1 and J is TRBJ1-6, with D perhaps matching TRBD1 (5 bases). Trimming pared 9 bases from V and 4 bases from J, leaving 16 bases between. This CDR3 comprises 15 residues. Per the germline V gene, CDR1 is MNHNS and CDR2 is SASEGT. The CDR3 loop is CARSHDRTYNSPLHS. CDR3 nucleotide sequence: TGTGCCAGGAGCCACGACAGAACATATAATTCACCCCTCCACTCT.

About this clonotype: A read error may be the cause here, since a much bigger clone is one base away. V and J are TRBV12-3 or TRBV12-4 and TRBJ2-1; D might be TRBD2 (6 bases). V gave up 2 bases and J gave up 4 bases, with 15 bases separating them. The CDR3 has 16 amino acids. This CDR3 reads CASSLRSGSFYNEQFF. Written as DNA, the CDR3 is TGTGCCAGCAGTTTACGTAGCGGCAGCTTTTACAATGAGCAGTTCTTC.

In regard to this clonotype: Compared with germline, one end of the junction differs, possibly owing to a read error. The J gene is TRBJ2-3, the V gene TRBV4-2; D is tentatively TRBD1 or TRBD2 (6 bases each). Germline V gene lookup returns CDR1 LGHNA and CDR2 YNFKEQ. CDR3 length equals 19 residues. The CDR3 here is CASNQEGGGGRPSTDTQYF. In nucleotides, the CDR3 is TGTGCCAGCAACCAAGAGGGGGGTGGGGGGCGACCTAGCACAGATACGCAGTATTTT.

Turning to this clonotype: One end of the junction fails to match germline, which may point to a read error. This sequence joins TRBV4-3 and TRBJ2-6; D unclear. Germline CDR1 and CDR2: LGHNA and YSLEER. The length of the CDR3 is 15 residues. CDR3 nucleotides: TGCGCCGGCAGCCGCACACCCTCTGGAGCCAACGTCCTGAGTTTC. Translating it yields CAGSRTPSGANVLSF.

Of note for this clonotype: A read error may be the cause here, since a much bigger clone is one base away. The gene calls are TRBV6-5 and TRBJ1-2; perhaps TRBD1 as D (6 bases). Trimming removed 6 bases at V and 1 base at J, with 15 bases between. Looked up from germline, CDR1 is MNHEY and CDR2 is SVGAGI. The CDR3 spans 15 residues. The CDR3 DNA reads TGTGCCAGCAGACCGGACAGCTATATTAACTATGGCTACACCTTC. This translates into CASRPDSYINYGYTF.